The clone carrying this T cell receptor (beta chain) has just a few counts. Antigen unknown. Germline CDR1 and CDR2: MNHGY and SAAAGT. V shed 6 bases and J 1 base; nucleotides not matched to a gene: 27. The CDR3 has 22 residues. TCRdb's copy holds only in-frame clones and misses some; the assay was immunoSEQ multiplex PCR. The table shows about 1,300 clones, with about 25% occurring only once. The data stem from a study of T cells in localized non-small cell lung cancer. The study, taken as a whole, reports: Adjacent lung held a median roughly 56 of the top 100 tumor clones. Blood T cell density predicted longer survival; adjacent-lung clonality, shorter.

The sequencing used normal lung tissue next to the tumor, collected before any cancer treatment. The chain joins TRBV6-8 to TRBJ1-1; 9 bases map to TRBD1. The origin of this receptor is a male donor at least 60 years old with stage I lung adenocarcinoma. The CDR3 is CASRTPAWTGAFSGATNTEAFF. CDR3 sequence (DNA): TGTGCCAGCAGAACCCCGGCGTGGACAGGGGCTTTTTCGGGGGCGACGAACACTGAAGCTTTCTTT.